The sequence of this TCR beta chain was determined in a study of blood T cell repertoires in COVID-19. In the source study's methods: Amplification from reference gene primers served as the basis for estimated nucleated cell counts. Sequencing used immunoSEQ multiplex PCR; TCRdb keeps in-frame clones, though not all of them. For V, J and clone size, that table is used; D and trimming come from the DNA. This repertoire shows roughly 360,000 clones, 85% to 90% found once; its top ten account for around 0.91%. CDR3 length: 14 amino acids. Germline CDR1 SGHRS, CDR2 YFSETQ. Trimming cost V 4 bases and J 4 bases, with 15 bases left between them.

The clonotype originates from a woman between 25 and 40 years old with acute COVID-19. The chain recombines TRBV5-1 with TRBJ2-7; D may be TRBD2 (7 bases). Sequencing was performed on PBMCs or T cells enriched from blood (not recorded which). This CDR3 is CASSLRGAIYEQYF. The CDR3 DNA is TGCGCCAGCAGCCTCCGGGGGGCTATTTACGAGCAGTACTTC. Looking up the rest from reference TRBV5-1 and TRBJ2-7 gives the full variable domain: KAGVTQTPRYLIKTRGQQVTLSCSPISGHRSVSWYQQTPGQGLQFLFEYFSETQRNKGNFPGRFSGRQFSNSRSEMNVSTLELGDSALYLCASSLRGAIYEQYFGPGTRLTVT.